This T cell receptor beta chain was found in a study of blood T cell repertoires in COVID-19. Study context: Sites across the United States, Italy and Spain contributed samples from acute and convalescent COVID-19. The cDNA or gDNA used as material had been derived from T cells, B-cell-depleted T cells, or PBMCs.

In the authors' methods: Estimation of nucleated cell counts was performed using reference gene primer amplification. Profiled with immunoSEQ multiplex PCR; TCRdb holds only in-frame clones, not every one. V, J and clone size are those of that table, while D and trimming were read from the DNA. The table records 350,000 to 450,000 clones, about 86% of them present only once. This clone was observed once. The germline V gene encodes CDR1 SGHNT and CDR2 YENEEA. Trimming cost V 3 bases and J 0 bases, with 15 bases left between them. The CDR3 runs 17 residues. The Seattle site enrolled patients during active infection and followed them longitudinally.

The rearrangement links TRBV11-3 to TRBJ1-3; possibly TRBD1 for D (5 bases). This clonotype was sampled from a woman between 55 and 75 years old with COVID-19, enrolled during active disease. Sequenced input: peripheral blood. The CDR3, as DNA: TGTGCCAGCAGCTTTTGGGGCGCCTCCCTCTCTGGAAACACCATATATTTT. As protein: CASSFWGASLSGNTIYF.